This TCR beta chain was identified during a study of post-analysis software for immune sequencing data (dated by TCRdb to between 2014 and 2016). About the study as a whole: Recorded disease courses included relapsing-remitting, secondary progressive and progressive-relapsing multiple sclerosis, with some patients lacking subtype annotation. Patient repertoires were compared against roughly 11 previously published healthy control repertoires from donors aged roughly 6 to 28 years. A subset of samples was prepared in parallel using single-end sample barcoding, then pooled and co-amplified after Illumina adapter ligation.

Beyond this particular receptor, the publication reports: Compared with controls, multiple sclerosis patients had significantly lower normalized Chao1 diversity, a finding suggesting substantial peripheral T-cell clonal expansion. Strong co-clustering of samples prepared in the same batch was shown by direct clustering with F measure, prompting a batch-effect correction. The multiple sclerosis patient group was slightly younger than the control group. Four or five TRBV segments, including TRBV5-6, TRBV5-1 and TRBV20-1, were significantly more frequent in patients than controls.

Receptor libraries were prepared by PCR. TCRdb shows the sequencer as Illumina HiSeq 2500. To reduce PCR and sequencing biases, unique molecular identifiers were built into the TCR beta cDNA libraries. Every 1 to 10 million input T cells yielded 500,000 or so cDNA molecules, meaning each molecule approximated one T cell. The same protocol used for the earlier healthy control dataset was applied to prepare and sequence the patient libraries. Samples belonging to the same batch were prepared together, multiplexed and sequenced on a shared HiSeq lane. Concerning the study's data processing: Raw barcoded reads were processed with MIGEC, and single-read molecular identifier groups were discarded before consensus assembly and CDR3 extraction. VDJtools was used for post-analysis of the clonotype tables, and diversity was normalized by down-sampling every dataset to the size of the smallest sample. To correct batch-related cross-sample contamination, repertoire overlap clustering matched CDR3 amino acid sequences but not nucleotide sequences. TCRdb reprocessed the public reads (quality trimming at Q25 with fastp, clone calling with MiXCR) and kept in-frame beta chains. All rows with the same CDR3 protein become a single entry with the most common DNA and genes. The V and J calls and clone size are TCRdb's, not the authors'. The sample data list over 150,000 distinct CDR3 sequences, and 35% to 40% of these were observed just once. Together, the top ten hold 25% to 35% of the sample.

This clonotype was recorded a few times. This clone's antigen is unknown. The sample holds no much larger clone one base away, and base qualities are not on file. The CDR3, cysteine through phenylalanine, is 13 amino acids long. Only the CDR3 part of the read is kept: 39 bases, read in frame from the first base. Trimming takes 1 base from V and 3 bases from J, and the germline ends sit 4 bases apart. The time point label on this specimen signifies: second blood draw from one MS patient after hematopoietic stem cell transplantation. To demonstrate the VDJtools post-analysis software, the study profiled TCR beta repertoires from the peripheral blood of 13 young patients with multiple sclerosis. The multiple sclerosis patients were children and adolescents between roughly 6 and 17 years of age.

Sequenced material: blood, taken after autologous hematopoietic stem cell transplantation. The rearranged chain carries TRBV12-3 or TRBV12-4 and TRBJ1-5; there is no confident call for the D gene. This clonotype was sampled from a girl between 5 and 17 years old with multiple sclerosis. Donor details come from another sample of the same person, matched by shared clones. The DNA sequence is given as TGTGCCAGCAGTTTAGACAACAATCAGCCCCAGCATTTT. It encodes CASSLDNNQPQHF.